This is a list of T cell receptor beta chains from one sample in a study of T cells in Graves' hyperthyroidism and ophthalmopathy. In TCRdb, the multiplex PCR reads were re-called with MiXCR into one record per CDR3 protein. The data contain about 380,000 distinct CDR3 sequences, approximately 15% of them singletons. Sequencing was done on a sample of blood. All receptors derive from a woman aged 60 to 75 with Graves' hyperthyroidism. Both conserved end residues are part of each CDR3. The D gene is left open where the match is weak. Clone size, where shown, is once, few, many, or a class for clones that have expanded.

v_call	clone_size	d_call	j_call	cdr3_nt	cdr3_aa
TRBV3-1	many	TRBD2	TRBJ2-7	TGTGCCAGCAGCTCGCGACTAGCGGGAACAACCTACGAGCAGTACTTC	CASSSRLAGTTYEQYF
TRBV3-1	many	.	TRBJ1-2	TGTGCCAGCAGCCAAGAGGAGGGGTTTGGCTATGGCTACACCTTC	CASSQEEGFGYGYTF
TRBV12-5	many	.	TRBJ2-4	TGTGCTAGTGCCACCCAGGGACATACACTAGCCAAAAACATTCAGTACTTC	CASATQGHTLAKNIQYF
TRBV7-9	many	TRBD2	TRBJ2-1	TGTGCCAGCAGCTCACAAATTCTAGCGGGAAATTTCGGGAATGAGCAGTTCTTC	CASSSQILAGNFGNEQFF
TRBV5-5	many	.	TRBJ2-5	TGTGCCAGCAGCTTGGTAGGGGCGAATCAAGAGACCCAGTACTTC	CASSLVGANQETQYF
TRBV12-3/TRBV12-4	few	.	TRBJ2-1	TGTGCCAGCAGTTACCCTGTGGGGAGGAGTGAGCAGTTCTTC	CASSYPVGRSEQFF
TRBV20-1	many	TRBD2	TRBJ2-7	TGCAGTGCTAGCTCGGCTAGCGGGAGAAACGAGCAGTACTTC	CSASSASGRNEQYF
TRBV19	.	TRBD1	TRBJ2-5	TGTGCCAGTAGTGCACAGGGGTGGATGGAGACCCAGTACTTC	CASSAQGWMETQYF
TRBV12-3/TRBV12-4	many	.	TRBJ1-5	TGTGCCAGCAGTTCAACCCACGGGACGGATAGCAATCAGCCCCAGCATTTT	CASSSTHGTDSNQPQHF
TRBV11-2	many	.	TRBJ2-1	TGTGCCAGCAGCTTGGTTAGCCCTAATGAGCAGTTCTTC	CASSLVSPNEQFF
TRBV5-6	many	TRBD2	TRBJ2-1	TGTGCCAGCAGCTTCCTGGGGCTAGCGGGATCCTACAATGAGCAGTTCTTC	CASSFLGLAGSYNEQFF
TRBV2	many	.	TRBJ1-2	TGTGCAAGCGGGAGAATGGGGGGCTACACCTTC	CASGRMGGYTF
TRBV10-3	many	TRBD1	TRBJ1-5	TGTGCCATCAGTGGCGTGGGACAGTCCCCATATAGCAATCAGCCCCAGCATTTT	CAISGVGQSPYSNQPQHF
TRBV12-5	few	.	TRBJ2-7	TGTGCTAGTGCCCCGACTACAATCTACGAGCAGTACTTC	CASAPTTIYEQYF
TRBV11-3	many	TRBD2	TRBJ2-7	TGTGCCAGCAGCCTAAGCGGGATTCGGAACGAGCAGTACTTC	CASSLSGIRNEQYF
TRBV6-5	many	.	TRBJ1-1	TGTGCCAGCAGTTACGTACAGCTCACTGAAGCTTTCTTT	CASSYVQLTEAFF
TRBV18	.	TRBD1	TRBJ1-4	TGTGCCAGCTCCGGACAGGGCGCTAATGAAAAACTGTTTTTT	CASSGQGANEKLFF
TRBV7-9	few	.	TRBJ1-6	TGTGCCAGCAGCTCCCTTGCGGGTATTAATTCACCCCTCCACTTT	CASSSLAGINSPLHF
TRBV11-2	many	TRBD1	TRBJ2-7	TGTGCCAGCATGGGACAGGGCCTCGAGCAGTACTTC	CASMGQGLEQYF
TRBV6-6	many	TRBD2	TRBJ2-7	TGTGCCAGCAGTTACTCCAGCAGCGGGAGCTCCCATTACGAGCAGTACTTC	CASSYSSSGSSHYEQYF
TRBV20-1	many	TRBD2	TRBJ2-1	TGCAGTGCTTTGCGCCTAGCGGGAGGGTACAATGAGCAGTTCTTC	CSALRLAGGYNEQFF
TRBV27	.	.	TRBJ1-5	TGTGCCAGCAGTTTAGAGGGACGGACTAATCAGCCCCAGCATTTT	CASSLEGRTNQPQHF